Below are 5 T cell receptor beta chains sequenced from a single sample in a study of blood T cell repertoires in COVID-19. Data came from immunoSEQ multiplex PCR; TCRdb stores just in-frame clones and leaves some out. Here the sample spans some 150,000 clones, approximately 81% being singletons. The sample was peripheral blood. The source is a human donor with acute or convalescent COVID-19. The donor label of this sample is uncertain.

The V and J genes are TRBV19 and TRBJ2-2, with D hard to call. The CDR3 totals 13 residues. V was clipped by 3 bases and J by 3 bases, with 5 bases between them. Germline loops: CDR1 LNHDA, CDR2 SQIVND (reference sequence). The CDR3 DNA sequence: TGTGCCAGTAGTATGAGCTACACCGGGGAGCTGTTTTTT. Its protein product is CASSMSYTGELFF.

V and J are TRBV7-8 and TRBJ1-2; D is uncertain. V lost 1 base to trimming and J lost 3 bases, with 9 bases between them. Per the germline V gene, CDR1 is SGHVS and CDR2 is FQNEAQ. The CDR3 length is 14 residues. The CDR3 DNA sequence: TGTGCCAGCAGCTTAGACAGAGAGTACTATGGCTACACCTTC. Its protein is CASSLDREYYGYTF.

The chain joins TRBV9 to TRBJ1-3; a weak D match, TRBD1 (6 bases). Germline V gives CDR1 SGDLS, CDR2 YYNGEE. There are 15 residues in the CDR3. V was cut by 3 bases and J by 4 bases, with 14 bases left in between. The CDR3 region is CASSGVGAGGNTIYF. The CDR3 DNA reads as TGTGCCAGCAGCGGAGTGGGGGCCGGAGGAAACACCATATATTTT.

The chain recombines TRBV5-1 with TRBJ1-1; D not certain. The V gene lost 1 base and the J gene lost 5 bases, with 21 bases spanning the gap. This CDR3 is built from 17 residues. Germline values: CDR1 SGHRS, CDR2 YFSETQ. As DNA, the CDR3 is TGCGCCAGCAGCTTGTTCTCGGGTTCTTCGGTTCGAACTGAAGCTTTCTTT. As protein: CASSLFSGSSVRTEAFF.

CDR3 bases: TGTGCCAGGCAGGGCTCTGGAAACACCATATATTTT. Translated: CARQGSGNTIYF. This sequence joins TRBV2 and TRBJ1-3, with D perhaps TRBD1 (5 bases). Trimming cost V 9 bases and J 0 bases, with 6 bases left between them. Germline values: CDR1 SNHLY, CDR2 FYNNEI. The CDR3 spans 12 residues.